One and the same sample provided the 32 T cell receptor beta chains below, sequenced in a study of identical twins. MiXCR, applied by TCRdb to the 5' RACE reads, yields one record per CDR3 protein. The sample has about 810,000 distinct CDR3 sequences, roughly an eighth seen once. A further study also used this sample, focusing on yellow fever vaccine responses in identical twins.

Sequenced sample: PBMCs. These TCRs come from a woman between 18 and 30 years old in good health.

In this sample, this clonotype turned up a few times. This chain links TRBV5-6 with TRBJ2-1; TRBD1 agrees at 8 bases. Trimming cost V 7 bases and J 10 bases; bases outside gene matches: 16. Germline assignment: CDR1 SGHDT and CDR2 YYEEEE. The CDR3 length is 15 residues. CDR3 DNA sequence: TGTGCCAGCCAGGGTTCGGACAGGGCGCAAGGAGAGCAGTTCTTC. Amino acid sequence: CASQGSDRAQGEQFF.

This clonotype came up a few times. The chain has TRBV15 and TRBJ2-2, with 7 bases matching TRBD1. Germline loops: CDR1 LNHNV, CDR2 YYDKDF (reference sequence). The CDR3 spans 15 residues. The junction had 0 bases not matched to a gene; V was cut back by 1 base and J by 1 base. The CDR3 spells CATSRGTGNTGELFF. The CDR3 nucleotides are TGTGCCACCAGCAGAGGGACAGGGAACACCGGGGAGCTGTTTTTT.

J is TRBJ1-5 and V is TRBV2; the D gene is possibly TRBD1 (6 bases). The V gene's germline CDR1 is SNHLY and CDR2 FYNNEI. The germline V and J ends were trimmed by 3 bases and 2 bases, with 17 bases remaining between them. The CDR3 length is 17 residues. CDR3 bases: TGTGCCAGCAGTGACTCTTCCCGGGGGCAGGGCAATCAGCCCCAGCATTTT. Translation gives CASSDSSRGQGNQPQHF.

There are a few counts of this clonotype. The chain combines TRBV29-1 with TRBJ2-2; D is unresolved. CDR3 size: 13 residues. The germline gives CDR1 SQVTM, CDR2 ANQGSEA. V lost 2 bases and J 1 base, leaving 5 bases between the germline ends. The CDR3 coding sequence is TGCAGCGTTGAAATTGGGAACACCGGGGAGCTGTTTTTT. It codes for CSVEIGNTGELFF.

This chain joins TRBV12-3 or TRBV12-4 and TRBJ2-3, with TRBD1 as a possible D gene (5 bases). Trimming stripped 2 bases from V and 4 bases from J, with 13 bases between. The CDR3 consists of 15 residues. DNA for the CDR3: TGTGCCAGCAGTTTATCAATCAGGGAATCAGATACGCAGTATTTT. Translated, it gives CASSLSIRESDTQYF.

The V call is TRBV5-1, the J call TRBJ2-2; 7 bases are a match to TRBD2. The germline V gene encodes CDR1 SGHRS and CDR2 YFSETQ. CDR3 length: 15 residues. V lost 4 bases, J lost 5 bases, and 8 bases stayed unmatched. CDR3 DNA sequence: TGCGCCAGCAGCCCGCGGGAGAAGCTTACCGGGGAGCTGTTTTTT. Translating gives CASSPREKLTGELFF.

In its sample, this clonotype was seen many times. The chain joins TRBV20-1 to TRBJ1-1, with 7 bases matching TRBD1. CDR1 and CDR2 from the germline V gene are DFQATT and SNEGSKA (reference sequence). The CDR3 loop spans 10 amino acids. The V gene end was trimmed by 6 bases and the J gene end by 8 bases; junction bases not matched to a gene: 3. Here the CDR3 reads CSAEQGEAFF. In DNA form, the CDR3 reads TGCAGTGCCGAACAGGGGGAAGCTTTCTTT.

This clonotype came up a few times. The V and J genes are TRBV29-1 and TRBJ2-2; no definite D call. Germline V gives CDR1 SQVTM, CDR2 ANQGSEA. The CDR3 covers 12 residues. The ends were cut back, 6 bases at V and 5 bases at J, with 10 bases in the middle. CDR3: CSVATRTGELFF. The CDR3 DNA reads TGCAGCGTGGCAACAAGGACCGGGGAGCTGTTTTTT.

This clonotype was seen repeatedly, ten times or more. V gene TRBV12-3 or TRBV12-4 combines with J gene TRBJ2-7, with 7 bases lining up with TRBD1. V was clipped by 3 bases and J by 3 bases; unmatched bases: 5. The CDR3 contains 14 residues. CDR3 sequence reads: CASSFWDRLYEQYF. The CDR3 DNA sequence: TGTGCCAGCAGTTTTTGGGACAGACTCTACGAGCAGTACTTC.

The chain links TRBV21-1 to TRBJ2-3; TRBD1 is taken as the D call from the table, unchecked against the DNA. TRBV21-1 is termed a pseudogene. CDR3 length: 14 amino acids. DNA for the CDR3: TGTGCCAGCAGCAAAGTGGATAGGAGGCTTACGCAGTATTTT. This sequence encodes CASSKVDRRLTQYF.

This chain joins TRBV4-2 and TRBJ2-2; D call uncertain. CDR3 length equals 13 residues. Trimming took off 1 base at V and 7 bases at J, with 7 bases between the two ends. Germline CDR1 and CDR2: LGHNA and YNFKEQ. The CDR3 nucleotides are TGTGCCAGCAGCCAAGGAATGGACGGGGAGCTGTTTTTT. This translates into CASSQGMDGELFF.

This sequence joins TRBV4-1 and TRBJ1-5; 7 bases match TRBD1. V was pared by 6 bases and J by 3 bases, with 8 bases of the junction left unmatched. This CDR3 region has 15 residues. Germline V gene sequence: CDR1 MGHRA, CDR2 YSYEKL. The CDR3 DNA reads TGCGCCAGCAGTCCCGGGACAGTGAACAATCAGCCCCAGCATTTT. It encodes CASSPGTVNNQPQHF.

This chain uses TRBV28 with TRBJ1-2; D unclear. Trimming took 1 base from V and 0 from J, leaving 6 bases between them. Germline CDR1 MDHEN, CDR2 SYDVKM. The CDR3 totals 14 residues. The CDR3 DNA is TGTGCCAGCAGTTTATTTCACACTAACTATGGCTACACCTTC. It translates to CASSLFHTNYGYTF.

This clonotype was counted a few times. The V and J genes are TRBV3-1 and TRBJ1-5, with D possibly matching TRBD1 (5 bases). Germline V CDR1 and CDR2: LGHDT, YNNKEL (reference sequence). Trimming shortened V by 4 bases and J by 6 bases, and 10 bases separated the two germline ends. The CDR3 has 13 residues. CDR3 in amino acids: CASSPNTGQPQHF. DNA for the CDR3: TGTGCCAGCAGCCCCAACACAGGTCAGCCCCAGCATTTT.

The V and J genes are TRBV29-1 and TRBJ2-3, with TRBD2 as a possible D gene (5 bases). This CDR3 has 15 amino acids. V was trimmed by 1 base and J by 4 bases, leaving 15 bases between them. Germline V gene sequence: CDR1 SQVTM, CDR2 ANQGSEA. The CDR3 reads CSVEVPSSFPDTQYF. DNA of the CDR3: TGCAGCGTTGAAGTGCCTAGCTCCTTTCCAGATACGCAGTATTTT.

This clonotype has at least ten counts. The gene calls are TRBV7-8 and TRBJ2-7; D perhaps matches TRBD1 (6 bases). Trimming removed 2 bases from V and 2 bases from J, with 10 bases in between. Germline CDR1 SGHVS, CDR2 FQNEAQ. The CDR3 covers 14 residues. CDR3 in DNA: TGTGCCAGCAGCTTATTACAGGGTGCCTACGAGCAGTACTTC. Residues: CASSLLQGAYEQYF. The whole variable domain, filled in from reference TRBV7-8 and TRBJ2-7, reads GAGVSQSPRYKVAKRGQDVALRCDPISGHVSLFWYQQALGQGPEFLTYFQNEAQLDKSGLPSDRFFAERPEGSVSTLKIQRTQQEDSAVYLCASSLLQGAYEQYFGPGTRLTVT.

The chain combines TRBV5-1 with TRBJ1-2, with D possibly TRBD1 on 5 matching bases. Germline V lookup: CDR1 SGHRS, CDR2 YFSETQ. This CDR3 is built from 14 residues. With 2 bases removed from V and 7 bases from J, the gap between germline ends came to 15 bases. The CDR3 protein is CASSFTTGVGGYTF. The CDR3 nucleotides read TGCGCCAGCAGCTTTACTACAGGTGTTGGTGGCTACACCTTC. The full variable domain, completed using reference TRBV5-1 and TRBJ1-2, is KAGVTQTPRYLIKTRGQQVTLSCSPISGHRSVSWYQQTPGQGLQFLFEYFSETQRNKGNFPGRFSGRQFSNSRSEMNVSTLELGDSALYLCASSFTTGVGGYTFGSGTRLTVV.

This clonotype has only a few counts. The chain uses TRBV7-8 and TRBJ2-1; 11 nucleotides align to TRBD2. Germline CDR1 SGHVS, CDR2 FQNEAQ. V shed 7 bases, J shed 4 bases, and the junction held 9 bases outside the gene matches. This CDR3 has 16 residues. The CDR3: CASNPAGTSGYNEQFF. The DNA of the CDR3 is TGTGCCAGCAACCCTGCCGGGACTAGCGGATACAATGAGCAGTTCTTC.

This clonotype was seen repeatedly, ten times or more. The chain couples TRBV12-3 or TRBV12-4 to TRBJ2-5; D perhaps matches TRBD2 (6 bases). The V gene lost 6 bases and the J gene lost 5 bases, with 19 bases spanning the gap. The CDR3 is 15 amino acids. CDR3: CASREGQSGYETQYF. The DNA of the CDR3 is TGTGCCAGCAGGGAGGGGCAATCGGGGTATGAGACCCAGTACTTC.

J is TRBJ2-1 and V is TRBV5-1; D ambiguous. The CDR3 runs 15 residues. The V gene's germline CDR1 is SGHRS and CDR2 YFSETQ. The V and J ends lost 3 bases and 0 bases respectively, with 10 bases between them. CDR3 coding DNA: TGCGCCAGCAGCTCCCAGGTAGGCTCCTACAATGAGCAGTTCTTC. Amino acids: CASSSQVGSYNEQFF.

This clonotype was detected ten times or more. The V call is TRBV10-3, the J call TRBJ2-7; 10 bases agree with TRBD1. The length of the CDR3 is 17 residues. Looked up from germline, CDR1 is ENHRY and CDR2 is SYGVKD. Germline trimming cut 2 bases from V and 0 bases from J; bases unmatched to any gene: 7. The CDR3 sequence is CAISERGQGIGSYEQYF. CDR3 nucleotides: TGTGCCATCAGTGAGAGGGGACAGGGGATTGGCTCCTACGAGCAGTACTTC.

The J gene is TRBJ2-5, the V gene TRBV7-9, with 7 positions matching TRBD2. The ends lost 4 bases at V and 9 bases at J; junction bases unmatched: 5. Germline CDR1 reads SEHNR; CDR2 reads FQNEAQ (reference sequence). The CDR3 is made up of 12 amino acids. CDR3 amino acids: CASSSDGGAQYF. The DNA of the CDR3 is TGTGCCAGCAGCTCGGATGGGGGGGCCCAGTACTTC.

V gene TRBV7-6 combines with J gene TRBJ2-7, with D perhaps given as TRBD1 or TRBD2 (5 bases each). The V and J ends lost 1 base and 5 bases respectively, with 15 bases between them. CDR3 length: 15 amino acids. Per the germline V gene, CDR1 is SGHVS and CDR2 is FNYEAQ. The CDR3 sequence is CASSLERGVFHEQYV. CDR3 nucleotides: TGTGCCAGCAGCTTAGAGCGAGGGGTTTTCCACGAGCAGTACGTC.

This rearrangement joins TRBV15 to TRBJ2-1; the D gene is possibly TRBD1 (5 bases). Germline CDR1 LNHNV, CDR2 YYDKDF (reference sequence). This CDR3 has 16 residues. Trimming removed 0 bases from V and 0 bases from J, with 9 bases in between. CDR3 coding DNA: TGTGCCACCAGCAGAGACCTACAGGCCTCCTACAATGAGCAGTTCTTC. Protein: CATSRDLQASYNEQFF.

This chain connects TRBV6-5 to TRBJ2-7; 10 bases line up with TRBD2. The CDR3 contains 15 residues. Trimming at V came to 0 bases and at J to 4 bases, leaving 3 bases not matched to a gene. Germline V lookup: CDR1 MNHEY, CDR2 SVGAGI. CDR3 DNA sequence: TGTGCCAGCAGTTACTCATCAGCGGGAGGGTACGAGCAGTACTTC. It specifies CASSYSSAGGYEQYF.

V gene TRBV10-3 combines with J gene TRBJ2-1; 8 bases match TRBD1. J was trimmed by 8 bases and V by 10 bases; bases with no gene match: 7. CDR1 ENHRY and CDR2 SYGVKD come from the germline V gene. CDR3 length: 12 amino acids. As DNA, the CDR3 is TGTGCCAGCGGACAGGGAAGGGATGAGCAGTTCTTC. Amino acids: CASGQGRDEQFF.

The chain couples TRBV5-1 to TRBJ2-5; D is possibly TRBD1 or TRBD2 (5 bases each). Trimming shortened V by 1 base and J by 4 bases, and 11 bases separated the two germline ends. CDR3 length: 14 amino acids. The V gene's germline CDR1 is SGHRS and CDR2 YFSETQ. The CDR3 sequence: CASSLSRGAETQYF. CDR3 bases: TGCGCCAGCAGCTTGTCCAGAGGGGCAGAGACCCAGTACTTC.

The chain joins TRBV19 to TRBJ2-1; unclear D gene. This CDR3 has 15 residues. The germline V gene encodes CDR1 LNHDA and CDR2 SQIVND (reference sequence). Trimming took off 3 bases at V and 7 bases at J, with 16 bases between the two ends. CDR3 region: CASSIGVMLLNEQFF. The CDR3 DNA follows: TGTGCCAGTAGTATTGGGGTTATGCTTCTAAATGAGCAGTTCTTC. Full variable domain (outside the CDR3, taken from reference TRBV19 and TRBJ2-1): DGGITQSPKYLFRKEGQNVTLSCEQNLNHDAMYWYRQDPGQGLRLIYYSQIVNDFQKGDIAEGYSVSREKKESFPLTVTSAQKNPTAFYLCASSIGVMLLNEQFFGPGTRLTVL.

The chain recombines TRBV2 with TRBJ2-6; D may be TRBD1 or TRBD2 (5 bases each). The V gene's germline CDR1 is SNHLY and CDR2 FYNNEI. This CDR3 is built from 18 residues. Trimming stripped 2 bases from V and 0 bases from J, with 14 bases between. The CDR3 is CASSELGTTPSGANVLTF. DNA of the CDR3: TGTGCCAGCAGTGAACTAGGGACCACACCCTCTGGGGCCAACGTCCTGACTTTC.

This clonotype was seen more than once but under ten times. V is TRBV3-1 and J is TRBJ1-6; 7 bases match TRBD1. The CDR3 consists of 15 residues. CDR1 is LGHDT and CDR2 is YNNKEL in the germline V gene (reference sequence). The V and J ends lost 4 bases and 10 bases, in that order; junction bases with no gene match: 10. CDR3 bases: TGTGCCAGCAGCCCTGACAGGGCAAGTCGATCACCCCTCCACTTT. This gives the protein CASSPDRASRSPLHF. Based on the CDR3 plus reference TRBV3-1 and TRBJ1-6, the full variable domain is DTAVSQTPKYLVTQMGNDKSIKCEQNLGHDTMYWYKQDSKKFLKIMFSYNNKELIINETVPNRFSPKSPDKAHLNLHINSLELGDSAVYFCASSPDRASRSPLHFGNGTRLTVT.

There are a few counts of this clonotype. V usage is TRBV4-1 and J usage is TRBJ1-4, with TRBD1 identical over 9 bases. The junction had 5 bases not matched to a gene; V was cut back by 3 bases and J by 6 bases. The CDR3 is 15 residues long. The germline V gene encodes CDR1 MGHRA and CDR2 YSYEKL. CDR3 nucleotide sequence: TGCGCCAGCAGCCACACGACAGGGGGGGATGAAAAACTGTTTTTT. It is translated as CASSHTTGGDEKLFF.

This clonotype has only a few counts. The chain joins TRBV5-5 to TRBJ1-2, with D uncertain. The V and J ends lost 1 base and 2 bases respectively, with 9 bases between them. The germline V gene encodes CDR1 SGHKS and CDR2 YYEKEE (reference sequence). The CDR3 extends over 14 amino acids. The CDR3 DNA sequence: TGTGCCAGCAGCTTGTCACCTTCAAACTATGGCTACACCTTC. Residues: CASSLSPSNYGYTF.